One T cell receptor (beta chain) is described in this entry. Antigen unknown. Documented treatment: roughly 18 received Ad26.COV2.S at low or high dose, single or two shots; 5 received placebo; per-sample allocation not given. The investigators took samples on day 63 after the first vaccine or placebo injection. Ad26 vector vaccine expressed Wuhan-strain SARS-CoV-2 spike. TCRdb's copy holds only in-frame clones and misses some; the assay was immunoSEQ multiplex PCR. The table has about 320,000 clones, about nine tenths seen once. CDR1 LGHDT and CDR2 YNNKEL come from the germline V gene (reference sequence). The length of the CDR3 is 14 residues. Trimming shortened V by 0 bases and J by 4 bases, and 9 bases separated the two germline ends. The data stem from a study of Ad26.COV2.S vaccination and SARS-CoV-2 variants. Study-wide findings and caveats: Substantial response breadth was reportedly seen for spike-specific CD8+ and CD4+ T cells after vaccination. Placebo and vaccine recipients had non-spike TCR breadth that was similar. Responses of T cells in total may have been underestimated by the TCR breadth and depth analyses.

The sample here was peripheral blood, taken in a trial of Ad26.COV2.S vaccine versus placebo. The TCR sequence derives from a person aged 18 to 59 who received the Ad26.COV2.S COVID-19 vaccine or a placebo. The rearrangement uses TRBV3-1 (or the pseudogene TRBV3-2) and TRBJ1-2; unclear D gene. Written as DNA, the CDR3 is TGTGCCAGCAGCCAAGATTACGGTCCCTATGGCTACACCTTC. Translation: CASSQDYGPYGYTF.